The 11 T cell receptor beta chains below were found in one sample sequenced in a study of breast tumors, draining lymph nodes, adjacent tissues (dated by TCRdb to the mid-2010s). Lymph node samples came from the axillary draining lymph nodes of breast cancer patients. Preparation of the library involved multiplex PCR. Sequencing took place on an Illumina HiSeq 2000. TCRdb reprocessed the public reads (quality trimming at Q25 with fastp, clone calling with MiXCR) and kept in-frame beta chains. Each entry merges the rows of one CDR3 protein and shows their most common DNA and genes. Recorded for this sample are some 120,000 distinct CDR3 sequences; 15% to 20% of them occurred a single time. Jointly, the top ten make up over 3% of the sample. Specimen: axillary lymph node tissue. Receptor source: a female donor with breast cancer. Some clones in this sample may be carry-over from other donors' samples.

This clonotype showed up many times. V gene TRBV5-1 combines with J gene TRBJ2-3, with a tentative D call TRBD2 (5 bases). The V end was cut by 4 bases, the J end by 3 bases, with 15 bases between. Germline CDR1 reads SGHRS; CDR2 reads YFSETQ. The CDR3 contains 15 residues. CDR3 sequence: CASSPLDGRTDTQYF. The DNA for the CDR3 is TGCGCCAGCAGCCCCCTTGATGGGAGAACAGATACGCAGTATTTT. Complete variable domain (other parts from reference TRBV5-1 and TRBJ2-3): KAGVTQTPRYLIKTRGQQVTLSCSPISGHRSVSWYQQTPGQGLQFLFEYFSETQRNKGNFPGRFSGRQFSNSRSEMNVSTLELGDSALYLCASSPLDGRTDTQYFGPGTRLTVL.

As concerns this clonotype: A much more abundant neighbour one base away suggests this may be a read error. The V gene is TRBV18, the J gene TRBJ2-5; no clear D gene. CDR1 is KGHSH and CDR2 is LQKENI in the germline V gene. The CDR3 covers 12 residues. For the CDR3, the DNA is TGTCCCAGCTCACCAGCTCAAGAGACCCAGTACTTC. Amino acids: CPSSPAQETQYF. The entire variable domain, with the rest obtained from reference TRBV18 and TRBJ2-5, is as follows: NAGVMQNPRHLVRRRGQEARLRCSPMKGHSHVYWYRQLPEEGLKFMVYLQKENIIDESGMPKERFSAEFPKEGPSILRIQQVVRGDSAAYFCPSSPAQETQYFGPGTRLLVL.

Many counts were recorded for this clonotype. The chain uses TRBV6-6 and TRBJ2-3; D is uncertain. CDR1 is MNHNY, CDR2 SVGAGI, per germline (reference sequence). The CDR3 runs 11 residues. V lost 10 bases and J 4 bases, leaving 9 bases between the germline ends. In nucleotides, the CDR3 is TGTGCCACCACCCGGGCAGATACGCAGTATTTT. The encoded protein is CATTRADTQYF.

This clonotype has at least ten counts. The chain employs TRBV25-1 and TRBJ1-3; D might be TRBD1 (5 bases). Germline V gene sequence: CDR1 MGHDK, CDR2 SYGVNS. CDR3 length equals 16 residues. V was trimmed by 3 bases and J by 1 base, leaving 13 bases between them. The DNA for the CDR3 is TGTGCCAGCAGTGAGGGATGGGGGTTGTCTGGAAACACCATATATTTT. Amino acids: CASSEGWGLSGNTIYF.

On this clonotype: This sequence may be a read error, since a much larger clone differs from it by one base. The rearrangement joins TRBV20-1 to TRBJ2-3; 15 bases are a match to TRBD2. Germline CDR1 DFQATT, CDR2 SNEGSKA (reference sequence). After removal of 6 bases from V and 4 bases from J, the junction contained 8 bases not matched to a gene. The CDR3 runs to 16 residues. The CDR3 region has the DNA TGCAGTGCCGTCAGGACTAGCGGGAGGGGGGCAGATACGCAGTATTTT. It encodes CSAVRTSGRGADTQYF.

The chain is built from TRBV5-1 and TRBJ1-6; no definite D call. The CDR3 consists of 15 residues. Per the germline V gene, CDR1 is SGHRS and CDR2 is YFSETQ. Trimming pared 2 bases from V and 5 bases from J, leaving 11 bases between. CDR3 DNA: TGCGCCAGCAGCTTAGCGGGAACCGATAATTCACCCCTCCACTTT. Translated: CASSLAGTDNSPLHF.

This CDR3 is CATRTSGEPSDTQYF. The CDR3 DNA sequence: TGTGCCACTCGCACTTCGGGGGAGCCTTCAGATACGCAGTATTTT. The genes are TRBV11-2 and TRBJ2-3; D is perhaps TRBD2 (6 bases). Germline V gene lookup returns CDR1 SGHAT and CDR2 FQNNGV. Trimming removed 10 bases at V and 4 bases at J, with 21 bases between. The CDR3 is 15 residues long.

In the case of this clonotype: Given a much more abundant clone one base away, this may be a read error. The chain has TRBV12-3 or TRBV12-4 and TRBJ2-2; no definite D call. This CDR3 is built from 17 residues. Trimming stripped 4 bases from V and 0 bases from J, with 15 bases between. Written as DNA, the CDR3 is TGTGCCAGCAGTTCGTGGCGGAGAGACCCGAACACCGGGGAGCTGTTTTTT. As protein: CASSSWRRDPNTGELFF.

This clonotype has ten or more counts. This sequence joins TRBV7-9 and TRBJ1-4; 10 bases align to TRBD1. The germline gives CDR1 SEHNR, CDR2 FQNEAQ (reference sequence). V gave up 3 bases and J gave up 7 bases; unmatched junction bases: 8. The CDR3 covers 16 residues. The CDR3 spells CASSFSFGTGVEKLFF. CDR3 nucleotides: TGTGCCAGCAGCTTCTCCTTCGGGACAGGGGTTGAAAAACTGTTTTTT.

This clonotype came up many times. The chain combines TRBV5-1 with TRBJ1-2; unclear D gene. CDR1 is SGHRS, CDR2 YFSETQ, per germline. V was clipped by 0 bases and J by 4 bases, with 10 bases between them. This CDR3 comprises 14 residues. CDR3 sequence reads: CASSLGARSYGYTF. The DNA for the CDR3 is TGCGCCAGCAGCTTGGGGGCCAGATCCTATGGCTACACCTTC.

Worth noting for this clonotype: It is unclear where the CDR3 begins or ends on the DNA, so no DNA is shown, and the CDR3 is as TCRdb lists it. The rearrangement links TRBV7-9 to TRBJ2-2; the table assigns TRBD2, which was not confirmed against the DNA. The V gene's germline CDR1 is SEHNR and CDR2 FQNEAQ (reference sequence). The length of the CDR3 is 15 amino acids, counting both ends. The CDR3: CASSLVAGGAGELSF.